This T cell receptor beta chain was sequenced in a study of T cells in Graves' hyperthyroidism and ophthalmopathy. Across the whole study: It was at initial diagnosis, before any treatment, that peripheral blood was collected.

This clonotype was observed at least ten times. The antigen is unknown. General study results and limits: Most expanded thyroid clonotypes above 0.001 also appeared in blood. Ophthalmopathy, as predicted by the model, came a median 6.5 months after the prediction.

The investigators amplified TCR beta CDR3 regions from RNA transcripts. HTBI primers drove first-round RT-PCR of the TCR CDR3. TCRdb fed the multiplex PCR reads into MiXCR, producing one record per CDR3 protein. The sample includes about 350,000 distinct CDR3 sequences, roughly 17% of them seen just once. PBMCs stemmed from about 9.7 ml fresh peripheral blood. The sample comprised blood. The receptor was isolated from a woman in her twenties or thirties with Graves' hyperthyroidism that later progressed to Graves' ophthalmopathy.

CDR3 amino acids: CASSRTGLVGYTF. DNA of the CDR3: TGTGCCAGCAGCAGGACAGGGCTTGTTGGCTACACCTTC. The rearrangement uses TRBV27 and TRBJ1-2; 8 bases map to TRBD1. The CDR3 has 13 amino acids. V lost 6 bases to trimming and J lost 7 bases; unmatched junction nucleotides: 7. In germline, CDR1 is MNHEY, CDR2 SMNVEV (reference sequence).